This T cell receptor (beta chain) emerged from a study of blood T cell repertoires in COVID-19. In the study overall: The United States, Italy and Spain provided the acute and convalescent COVID-19 samples. Sources were T cells, B-cell-depleted T cells, or PBMCs; the material itself was cDNA or gDNA.

Source study methods: Amplified reference gene primers provided the basis for estimating nucleated cell counts. Using immunoSEQ multiplex PCR, the repertoire was profiled, and TCRdb retains in-frame clones only, with some absent. The DNA was the basis for D and trimming; V, J and clone size are from that table. The data contain approximately 130,000 clones, around 87% of them singletons. CDR1 and CDR2 (germline): MNHEY, SMNVEV (reference sequence). The V gene end was trimmed by 4 bases and the J gene end by 5 bases; junction bases not matched to a gene: 6. The CDR3 is 15 residues long. This TCR was sampled from a man aged 45-65 years with active COVID-19. The sample taken for sequencing was peripheral blood. This sequence joins TRBV27 and TRBJ2-2; 8 bases agree with TRBD1. The CDR3 here is CASSSQGAGTGELFF. CDR3 DNA sequence: TGTGCCAGCAGTTCTCAGGGGGCGGGGACCGGGGAGCTGTTTTTT.